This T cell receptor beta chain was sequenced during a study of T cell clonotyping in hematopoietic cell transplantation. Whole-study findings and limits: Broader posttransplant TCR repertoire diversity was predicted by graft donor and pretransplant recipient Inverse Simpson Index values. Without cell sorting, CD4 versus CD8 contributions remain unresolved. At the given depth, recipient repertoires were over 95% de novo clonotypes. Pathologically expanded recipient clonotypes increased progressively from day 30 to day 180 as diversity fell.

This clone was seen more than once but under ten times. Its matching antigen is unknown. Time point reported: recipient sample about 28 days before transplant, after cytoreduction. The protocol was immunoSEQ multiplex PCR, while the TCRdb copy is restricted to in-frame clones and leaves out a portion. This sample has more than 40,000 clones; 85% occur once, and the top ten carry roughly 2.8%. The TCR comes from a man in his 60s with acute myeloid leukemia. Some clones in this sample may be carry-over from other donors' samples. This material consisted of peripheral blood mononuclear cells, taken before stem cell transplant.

CDR3 sequence: CSVERDFREAFF. CDR3 DNA: TGCAGCGTTGAACGGGACTTCCGTGAAGCTTTCTTT. The chain employs TRBV29-1 and TRBJ1-1; a possible D gene is TRBD1 (5 bases). Trimming removed 2 bases at V and 7 bases at J, with 11 bases between. The CDR3 has 12 residues. Germline V lookup: CDR1 SQVTM, CDR2 ANQGSEA.